Following are 7 T cell receptor beta chains from one sample sequenced in a study of T-cell reconstitution after alpha-beta-depleted transplantation in children (dated by TCRdb to 2015 to 2016). This sample's treatment or condition label indicates: allogeneic hematopoietic cell transplantation with graft depleted of TCRalphabeta T cells and CD19 B cells. Library construction relied on PCR. Instrument on record: Illumina HiSeq 2500. Molecular barcoding was employed in the preparation of TCR libraries, with unique molecular identifiers being used to normalize TCRbeta repertoire quantification. TCRdb reworked the public reads: Q25 trimming with fastp, MiXCR clone assembly, productive beta chains retained. Here each entry gathers all rows of one CDR3 protein and keeps the most common genes and DNA. Across this sample there are around 600,000 distinct CDR3 sequences, with 23% seen only once. 13% to 15% of the sample belongs to the ten largest clones.

This specimen consisted of PBMCs, mostly from graft donor cells, obtained 360 days after TCRalphabeta/CD19-depleted stem cell transplant. These receptors all come from a boy under two years old who had a stem cell transplant for acute myeloid leukemia, so the T cells may come from the graft donor.

The gene calls are TRBV24-1 and TRBJ2-1; no clear D. This CDR3 region has 12 residues. V lost 2 bases and J lost 11, with 9 bases in between. The germline gives CDR1 KGHDR, CDR2 SFDVKD. CDR3 in amino acids: CATSDYQNQQFF. CDR3 coding DNA: TGTGCCACCAGTGATTATCAAAACCAGCAGTTCTTC.

The table lists this clonotype with a few counts. The rearrangement links TRBV20-1 to TRBJ1-6, with 7 bases aligning to TRBD1. There are 15 residues in the CDR3. Germline loops: CDR1 DFQATT, CDR2 SNEGSKA (reference sequence). V lost 0 bases to trimming and J lost 9 bases; unmatched junction nucleotides: 8. CDR3: CSARDGGRGSSPLHF. The DNA of the CDR3 is TGCAGTGCTAGAGATGGGGGCAGGGGGTCTTCACCCCTCCACTTT.

V usage is TRBV4-1 and J usage is TRBJ2-7; 10 bases are a match to TRBD2. CDR1 is MGHRA and CDR2 is YSYEKL in the germline V gene. This CDR3 contains 15 residues. Trimming took 5 bases from V and 2 from J; bases not matched to a gene: 6. The CDR3 spells CASSSIAGGPYEQYV. For the CDR3, the DNA is TGCGCCAGCAGCTCCATAGCGGGGGGCCCCTACGAGCAGTACGTC.

V usage is TRBV3-1 and J usage is TRBJ1-2; perhaps TRBD1 as D (6 bases). The ends were cut back, 1 base at V and 2 bases at J, with 11 bases in the middle. Germline loops: CDR1 LGHDT, CDR2 YNNKEL (reference sequence). The CDR3 has 15 amino acids. CDR3 in amino acids: CASSQVAGTNYGYTF. In nucleotides, the CDR3 is TGTGCCAGCAGCCAAGTGGCGGGGACAAACTATGGCTACACCTTC.

This clonotype was counted a few times. The chain combines TRBV5-1 with TRBJ2-5; D is undetermined. The CDR3 extends over 15 amino acids. V was pared by 6 bases and J by 0 bases, with 15 bases between. Germline CDR1 reads SGHRS; CDR2 reads YFSETQ. The CDR3 sequence is CASTPTWVDQETQYF. Here the CDR3 DNA reads TGCGCCAGCACCCCCACTTGGGTGGACCAAGAGACCCAGTACTTC.

This clonotype was observed a few times. CDR3 residues: CASSADRPPYEQYV. In nucleotides, the CDR3 is TGTGCCAGCAGTGCAGACAGGCCCCCCTACGAGCAGTACGTC. This chain joins TRBV12-3 or TRBV12-4 and TRBJ2-7, with TRBD1 as a possible D gene (6 bases). The CDR3 sequence is 14 residues long. The V end lost 5 bases, the J end lost 2 bases, and 13 bases lay between the germline ends.

This clonotype was picked up many times. The CDR3 spells CASSYSRGTATRNTEAFF. CDR3 nucleotide sequence: TGTGCCAGCAGTTACTCCAGGGGGACAGCTACACGGAACACTGAAGCTTTCTTT. The chain joins TRBV6-5 to TRBJ1-1; 7 bases are a match to TRBD1. V trimming: 0 bases; J trimming: 1 base; junction bases outside the gene matches: 11. The CDR3 runs to 18 residues. Germline CDR1 is MNHEY and CDR2 is SVGAGI.